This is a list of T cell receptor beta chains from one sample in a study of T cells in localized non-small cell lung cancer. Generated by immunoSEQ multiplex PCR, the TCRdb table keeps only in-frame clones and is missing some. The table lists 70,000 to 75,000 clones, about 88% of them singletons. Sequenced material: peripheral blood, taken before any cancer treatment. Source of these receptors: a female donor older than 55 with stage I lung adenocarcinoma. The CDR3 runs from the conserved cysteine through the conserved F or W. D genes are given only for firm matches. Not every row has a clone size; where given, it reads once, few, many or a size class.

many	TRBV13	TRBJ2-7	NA	TGTGCCAGCAGCTTAGGCTTAACGGGGGCCTACGAGCAGTACTTC	CASSLGLTGAYEQYF
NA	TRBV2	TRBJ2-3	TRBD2	TGTGCCAGCAGTGGGGGACTAGCGGACGCCGCAGATACGCAGTATTTT	CASSGGLADAADTQYF
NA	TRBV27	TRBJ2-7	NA	TGTGCCAGCAGTTTACAGGGATTCTACGAGCAGTACTTC	CASSLQGFYEQYF
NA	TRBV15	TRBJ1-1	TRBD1	TGTGCCACCAGCAGAGGAACTACAGGGGTGAACACTGAAGCTTTCTTT	CATSRGTTGVNTEAFF
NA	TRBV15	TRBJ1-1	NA	TGTGCCACCAGCAGAGGGGGAGGCCCTGAAGCTTTCTTT	CATSRGGGPEAFF
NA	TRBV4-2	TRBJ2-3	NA	TGTGCCAGCAGCCAAGGGCCTCAAGGAAATACGCAGTATTTT	CASSQGPQGNTQYF
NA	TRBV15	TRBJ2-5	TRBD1	TGTGCCACCAGCACAACCGGCCGGACAGGGGGCTCGAGAAAGACCCAGTACTTC	CATSTTGRTGGSRKTQYF
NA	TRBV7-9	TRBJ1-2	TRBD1	TGTGCCAGCAGCAACATCCGGGACAGGAATAACTATGGCTACACCTTC	CASSNIRDRNNYGYTF
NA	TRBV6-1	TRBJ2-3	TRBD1	TGTGCCAGCAGTGAATATAGGGGGCTGACAGATACGCAGTATTTT	CASSEYRGLTDTQYF
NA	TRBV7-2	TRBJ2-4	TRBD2	TGTGCCAGCAGCTTAGAAGGGATTGGGCTAGCGGGGGACATTCAGTACTTC	CASSLEGIGLAGDIQYF
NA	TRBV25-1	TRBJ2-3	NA	TGTGCCAGCAGTGAAGGGCAGAACACAGATACGCAGTATTTT	CASSEGQNTDTQYF
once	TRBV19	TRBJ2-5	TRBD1	TGTGCCAGTAGTAATCAGGGGGCAGAGACCCAGTACTTC	CASSNQGAETQYF
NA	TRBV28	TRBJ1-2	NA	TGTGCCAGTAAAGGCCCCAACTATGGCTACACCTTC	CASKGPNYGYTF
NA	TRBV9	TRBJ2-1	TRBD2	TGTGCCAGCAGCAGCTCAACGGGGGGCTCCTACAATGAGCAGTTCTTC	CASSSSTGGSYNEQFF
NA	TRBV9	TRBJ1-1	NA	TGTGCCAGCAGCGGGCCAGGGGCTGAAGCTTTCTTT	CASSGPGAEAFF
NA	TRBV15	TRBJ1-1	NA	TGTGCCACCAGCAGAGAGGGAGGTCTATTCAAATTGAACACTGAAGCTTTCTTT	CATSREGGLFKLNTEAFF
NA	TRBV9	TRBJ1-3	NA	TGTGCCAGCAGCATTAACAGGGCCTCTGGAAACACCATATATTTT	CASSINRASGNTIYF
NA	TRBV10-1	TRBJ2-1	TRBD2	TGCGCCAGCAGCTCCCATCCGGGACTAGCGGGGGGTGAGCAGTTCTTC	CASSSHPGLAGGEQFF
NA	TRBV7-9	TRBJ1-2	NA	TGTGCCAGCAGCGTGACAAGTCCTACTAACTATGGCTACACCTTC	CASSVTSPTNYGYTF
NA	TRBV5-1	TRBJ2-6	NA	TGCGCCAGCAGCTTCGAGACGGGCAACTCTGGGGCCAACGTCCTGACTTTC	CASSFETGNSGANVLTF
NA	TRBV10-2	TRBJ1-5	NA	TGCGCCAGCAGTGACAGCAGGGGTAGCAATCAGCCCCAGCATTTT	CASSDSRGSNQPQHF
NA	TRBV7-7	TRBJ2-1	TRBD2	TGTGCCAGCAGCTTAGATATGGAAGGGAGGGATGAGCAGTTCTTC	CASSLDMEGRDEQFF
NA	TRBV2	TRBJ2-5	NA	TGTGCCAGCAGTGTAGGGGAGTACCAAGAGACCCAGTACTTC	CASSVGEYQETQYF
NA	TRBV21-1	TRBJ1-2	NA	TGTGCCAGCAGCGGTCCGGACAGGGGCGCCCCCGAGGGTGGCTACACCTTC	CASSGPDRGAPEGGYTF
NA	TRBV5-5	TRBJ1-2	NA	TGTGCCAGCGTTCGCGTGCGTCCGCGCTTGCGGGGCTATGGCTACACCTTC	CASVRVRPRLRGYGYTF
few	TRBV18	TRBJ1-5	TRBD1	TGTGCCAGCTCAGAAGGGACAGGGCATCAGCCCCAGCATTTT	CASSEGTGHQPQHF
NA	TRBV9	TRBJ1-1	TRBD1	TGTGCCAGCAGCGCAGGACAGGGGGCGTACACTGAAGCTTTCTTT	CASSAGQGAYTEAFF
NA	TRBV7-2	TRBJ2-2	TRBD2	TGTGCCAGCAGCCCCAGAGCGGGAGGGAACACCGGGGAGCTGTTTTTT	CASSPRAGGNTGELFF
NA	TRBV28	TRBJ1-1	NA	TGTGCCAGCAGTTTGACACCCTCGAACACTGAAGCTTTCTTT	CASSLTPSNTEAFF
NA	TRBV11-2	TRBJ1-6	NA	TGTGCCAGCAGCTTAAGCCGCTGGGGGGTCCTATATAATTCACCCCTCCACTTT	CASSLSRWGVLYNSPLHF
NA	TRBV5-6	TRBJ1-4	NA	TGTGCCAGCAGCTCCAGGAGAAAACTGTTTTTT	CASSSRRKLFF
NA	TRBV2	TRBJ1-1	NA	TGTGCCAGCAGTGATCGGGGTTTCGAACTCACTGAAGCTTTCTTT	CASSDRGFELTEAFF
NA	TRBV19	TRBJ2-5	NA	TGTGCCAGTAGTATTGACATGGGGGGATCCCAAGAGACCCAGTACTTC	CASSIDMGGSQETQYF
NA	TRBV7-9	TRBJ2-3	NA	TGTGCCAGCCATTTTCGGTCCACAGATACGCAGTATTTT	CASHFRSTDTQYF
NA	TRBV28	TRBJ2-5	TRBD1	TGTGCCAGCCAGGACAGGGGCCAAGAGACCCAGTACTTC	CASQDRGQETQYF
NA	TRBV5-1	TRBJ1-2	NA	TGCGCCAGCAGCTTGGATGCGGGTGGGTATGGCTACACCTTC	CASSLDAGGYGYTF
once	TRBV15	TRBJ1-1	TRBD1	TGTGCCACCAGCAGAGATAGAGTTAACAGGGGTAACACTGAAGCTTTCTTT	CATSRDRVNRGNTEAFF
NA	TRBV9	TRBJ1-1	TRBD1	TGTGCCAGCAGCGTACATGACAGGGGGCGAGGTTCGGCTTTCTTT	CASSVHDRGRGSAFF
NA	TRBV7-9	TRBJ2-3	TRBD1	TGTGCCAGCAGCGCCCGGGCAGGGGGAGAGGCAGATACGCAGTATTTT	CASSARAGGEADTQYF
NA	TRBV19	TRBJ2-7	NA	TGTGCCAGTAGTATCGGTCAAGCGCCCACATACGAGCAGTACTTC	CASSIGQAPTYEQYF
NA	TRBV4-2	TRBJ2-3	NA	TGTGCCAGCAGCCAAGCATATAAAACTAGTTCGCCTAGCACAGATACGCAGTATTTT	CASSQAYKTSSPSTDTQYF
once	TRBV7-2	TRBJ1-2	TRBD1	TGTGCCAGCAGCTGGGACAGGGGGCGCGACTATGGCTACACCTTC	CASSWDRGRDYGYTF
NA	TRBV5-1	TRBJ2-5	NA	TGCGCCAGCAGCTTGGACAGGTTTGCAAAAGAGACCCAGTACTTC	CASSLDRFAKETQYF
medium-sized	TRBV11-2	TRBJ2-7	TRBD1	TGTGCCAGCAGCTTAGTGGGACAGGGTACCTACGAGCAGTACTTC	CASSLVGQGTYEQYF
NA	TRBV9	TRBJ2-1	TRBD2	TGTGCCAGCAGCGCCCCATGGGGGGGGAGGGACGATGAGCAGTTCTTC	CASSAPWGGRDDEQFF
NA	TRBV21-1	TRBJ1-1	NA	TGTGCCAGCAGCAAAGGGGCAGGGGGAGGATCGAACACTGAAGCTTTCTTT	CASSKGAGGGSNTEAFF
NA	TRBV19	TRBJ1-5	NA	TGTGCCAGTAGTATGCAACACGGCAATCAGCCCCAGCATTTT	CASSMQHGNQPQHF
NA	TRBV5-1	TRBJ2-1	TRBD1	TGCGCCAGCAGCTTCAGCTCCGGGACAGCCCCTATCAATGAGCAGTTCTTC	CASSFSSGTAPINEQFF
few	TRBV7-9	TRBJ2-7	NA	TGTGCCAGCAGCCCTACGACTTACGAGCAGTACTTC	CASSPTTYEQYF
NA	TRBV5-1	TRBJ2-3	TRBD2	TGCGCCAGCAGCCCGGAGGGGCGGGAGGGCCCCACAGATACGCAGTATTTT	CASSPEGREGPTDTQYF
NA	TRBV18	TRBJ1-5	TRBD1	TGTGCCAGCTCACTGGGACAGCATAGCAATCAGCCCCAGCATTTT	CASSLGQHSNQPQHF
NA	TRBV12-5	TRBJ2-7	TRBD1	TGTGCTAGCGGACAGGGGGCTAGCGGCCCCTACGAGCAGTACTTC	CASGQGASGPYEQYF
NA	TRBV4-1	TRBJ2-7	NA	TGCGCCAGCAGCCGACGTTGGGGGGGCAGGGGATCCTACGAGCAGTACTTC	CASSRRWGGRGSYEQYF
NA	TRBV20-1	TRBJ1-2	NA	TGCAGTGCTAGAGAGGGGTATGGCTACACCTTC	CSAREGYGYTF
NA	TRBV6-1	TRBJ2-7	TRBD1	TGTGCCAGCAGTGAAATGCGGGACAGGGTACACGAGCAGTACTTC	CASSEMRDRVHEQYF
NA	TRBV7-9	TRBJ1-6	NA	TGTGCCAGCAGCTTCGACAGAGATAATTCACCCCTCCACTTT	CASSFDRDNSPLHF
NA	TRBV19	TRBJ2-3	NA	TGTGCCAGTAGTATGGGAGCAGATACGCAGTATTTT	CASSMGADTQYF
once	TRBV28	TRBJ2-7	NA	TGTGCCAGCAGGTCACAAGCGAGCTCCTACGAGCAGTACTTC	CASRSQASSYEQYF
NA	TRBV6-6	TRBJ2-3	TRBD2	TGTGCCAGCAGTACATTGCCTAGCGGAAGAGATACGCAGTATTTT	CASSTLPSGRDTQYF